The 4 T cell receptor beta chains below were found in one sample sequenced in a study of T cell responses to AZD1222 COVID-19 vaccine. The assay was immunoSEQ multiplex PCR, and TCRdb's table has in-frame clones only and misses some. This sample carries over 90,000 clones, less than 95% of them seen once, and the ten largest clones take 4.8%. This specimen was peripheral blood, taken on day 0 of AZD1222 vaccination. These receptor sequences come from an adult in good health.

The rearrangement uses TRBV5-1 and TRBJ2-3; 7 bases align to TRBD2. CDR1 is SGHRS and CDR2 is YFSETQ in the germline V gene. The ends lost 4 bases at V and 5 bases at J; junction bases unmatched: 4. The CDR3 has 13 amino acids. The CDR3 region is CASSNLAEDTQYF. CDR3 coding DNA: TGCGCCAGCAGCAACCTAGCGGAAGATACGCAGTATTTT.

The chain has TRBV7-9 and TRBJ2-2, with D possibly TRBD1 on 6 matching bases. The CDR3 extends over 17 amino acids. Germline V gene sequence: CDR1 SEHNR, CDR2 FQNEAQ (reference sequence). With 4 bases removed from V and 5 bases from J, the gap between germline ends came to 20 bases. The DNA of the CDR3 is TGTGCCAGCAGCTCCCTCATGGACAGCGAGGGTACCGGGGAGCTGTTTTTT. Translation gives CASSSLMDSEGTGELFF. The full variable domain, completed using reference TRBV7-9 and TRBJ2-2, is DTGVSQNPRHKITKRGQNVTFRCDPISEHNRLYWYRQTLGQGPEFLTYFQNEAQLEKSRLLSDRFSAERPKGSFSTLEIQRTEQGDSAMYLCASSSLMDSEGTGELFFGEGSRLTVL.

V and J are TRBV20-1 and TRBJ2-7; possible D gene TRBD1, 6 bases. Germline lookup yields CDR1 DFQATT and CDR2 SNEGSKA (reference sequence). The length of the CDR3 is 11 residues. Trimming stripped 8 bases from V and 0 bases from J, with 8 bases between. CDR3 in DNA: TGCAGTTGCAGGGGCTCCTACGAGCAGTACTTC. Translating gives CSCRGSYEQYF.

This chain links TRBV5-1 with TRBJ1-1; D is uncertain. V lost 4 bases and J 6 bases, leaving 19 bases between the germline ends. The CDR3 consists of 15 residues. CDR1 is SGHRS and CDR2 is YFSETQ in the germline V gene. Here the CDR3 DNA reads TGCGCCAGCAGCCCTAGGACTGTGCCCGGGGCTGAAGCTTTCTTT. Amino acids: CASSPRTVPGAEAFF.